This TCR beta chain derives from a study of T cell repertoires in ileal Crohn's disease. Looking at the study overall: Every patient was operated on for stricturing (about 60%) or penetrating (39%) complications. About half received postoperative treatment, some ten with thiopurines and 15 to 20 anti-TNF.

The time point was: neoterminal ileum biopsy at postoperative endoscopy, about 6 months after surgery. Sequencing was performed with immunoSEQ multiplex PCR; in TCRdb, only in-frame clones are kept and a portion is missing. Of about 13,000 clones in the sample, 80% to 90% were seen once. Input material: ileal tissue. This receptor was obtained from an adult with Crohn's disease.

CDR3 DNA: TGTGCCACCAGCAGAGCAAATTCCATGAACACTGAAGCTTTCTTT. Protein sequence: CATSRANSMNTEAFF. The chain has TRBV15 and TRBJ1-1, with D unresolved. Germline assignment: CDR1 LNHNV and CDR2 YYDKDF (reference sequence). V shed 1 base and J shed 0 bases, with 9 bases lying between them. The CDR3 is 15 amino acids.